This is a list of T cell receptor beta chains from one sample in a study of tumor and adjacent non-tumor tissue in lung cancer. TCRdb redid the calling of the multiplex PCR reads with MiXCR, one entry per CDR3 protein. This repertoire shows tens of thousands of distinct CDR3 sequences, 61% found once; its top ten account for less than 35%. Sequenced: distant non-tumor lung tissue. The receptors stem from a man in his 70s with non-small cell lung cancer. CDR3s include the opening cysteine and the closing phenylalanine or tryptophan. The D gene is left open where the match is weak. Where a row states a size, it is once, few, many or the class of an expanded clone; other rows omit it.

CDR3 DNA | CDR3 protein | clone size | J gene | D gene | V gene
TGTGCCTGCAGCGAAGACAGGGGCTCCTACAATGAGCAGTTCTTC | CACSEDRGSYNEQFF | . | TRBJ2-1 | TRBD1 | TRBV7-3
TGTGCCAGCAGTGGACTAGCGGGAGGGCCAGATACGCAGTATTTT | CASSGLAGGPDTQYF | many | TRBJ2-3 | TRBD2 | TRBV6-1
TGCGGCAACAGCCAAGAGGCATGGCAGGGGCCTCAGGGCGAGCAGTTCTTC | CGNSQEAWQGPQGEQFF | . | TRBJ2-1 | . | TRBV4-1
TGCAGCGTTGGGAGCATGGCCCGGGGCACAGATACGCAGTATTTT | CSVGSMARGTDTQYF | once | TRBJ2-3 | . | TRBV29-1
TGCGCCAGCAGCAGGGAAAGCGAAAAACTGTTTTTT | CASSRESEKLFF | many | TRBJ1-4 | . | TRBV10-2
TGTGCCAGCAGTTTAAGGACTAGCAACGGGGAGCTGTTTTTT | CASSLRTSNGELFF | many | TRBJ2-2 | TRBD2 | TRBV12-3/TRBV12-4
TGTGCCAGCAGTTACTCGGCCAGCTCCTACAATGAGCAGTTCTTC | CASSYSASSYNEQFF | many | TRBJ2-1 | . | TRBV6-6
TGTGCCAGCAGCTTGAGCGGAGGGTGGGGTAATTCACCCCTCCACTTT | CASSLSGGWGNSPLHF | many | TRBJ1-6 | . | TRBV5-6
TGTGCCAGCAGTTTACTCGGGGAAACCGGGGAGCTGTTTTTT | CASSLLGETGELFF | few | TRBJ2-2 | . | TRBV28
TGCAGCGTCGACTTAGGGTTATACAATGAGCAGTTCTTC | CSVDLGLYNEQFF | . | TRBJ2-1 | . | TRBV29-1
TGTGCCAGCAGAACCCTCCGGGACAGAGGCGGGGAGCTGTTTTTT | CASRTLRDRGGELFF | . | TRBJ2-2 | TRBD1 | TRBV28
TGCACCAGCGGTGTCGGGGGAGACTACGAGCAGTACTTC | CTSGVGGDYEQYF | . | TRBJ2-7 | . | TRBV10-2
TGTGCTAGTGGTTCTAGCGGTGCCATCACAGATACGCAGTATTTT | CASGSSGAITDTQYF | many | TRBJ2-3 | TRBD2 | TRBV12-5